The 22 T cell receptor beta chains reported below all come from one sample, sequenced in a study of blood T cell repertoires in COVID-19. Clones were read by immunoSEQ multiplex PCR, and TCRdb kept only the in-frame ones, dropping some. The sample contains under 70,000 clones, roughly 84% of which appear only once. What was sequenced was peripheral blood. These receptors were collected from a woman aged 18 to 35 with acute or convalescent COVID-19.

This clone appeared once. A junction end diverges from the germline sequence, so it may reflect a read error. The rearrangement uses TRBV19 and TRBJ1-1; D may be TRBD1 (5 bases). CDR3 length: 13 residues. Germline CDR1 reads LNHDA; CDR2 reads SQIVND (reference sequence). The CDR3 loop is CASSIDWGAEAFF. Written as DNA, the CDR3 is TGTGCCAGTAGCATAGACTGGGGCGCTGAAGCTTTCTTT.

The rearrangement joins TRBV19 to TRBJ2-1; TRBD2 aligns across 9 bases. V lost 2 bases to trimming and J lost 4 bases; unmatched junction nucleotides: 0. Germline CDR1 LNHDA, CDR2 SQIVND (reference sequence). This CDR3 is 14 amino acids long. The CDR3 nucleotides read TGTGCCAGTAGTATAAGCGGGAGGTACAATGAGCAGTTCTTC. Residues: CASSISGRYNEQFF.

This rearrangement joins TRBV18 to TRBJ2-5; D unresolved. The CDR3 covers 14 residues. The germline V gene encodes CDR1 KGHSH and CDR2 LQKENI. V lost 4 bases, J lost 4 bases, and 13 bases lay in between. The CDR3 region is CASSRNDPGETQYF. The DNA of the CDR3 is TGTGCCAGCTCACGCAATGATCCCGGAGAGACCCAGTACTTC. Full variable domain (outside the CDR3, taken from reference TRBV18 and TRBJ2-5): NAGVMQNPRHLVRRRGQEARLRCSPMKGHSHVYWYRQLPEEGLKFMVYLQKENIIDESGMPKERFSAEFPKEGPSILRIQQVVRGDSAAYFCASSRNDPGETQYFGPGTRLLVL.

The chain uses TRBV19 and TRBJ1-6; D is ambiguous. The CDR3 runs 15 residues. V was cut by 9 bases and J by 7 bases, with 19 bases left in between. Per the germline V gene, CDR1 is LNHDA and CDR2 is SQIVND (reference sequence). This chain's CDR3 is CASQRVRASNSPLHF. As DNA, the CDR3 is TGTGCCAGCCAGCGTGTGAGGGCCTCGAATTCACCCCTCCACTTT. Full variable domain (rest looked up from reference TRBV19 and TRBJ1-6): DGGITQSPKYLFRKEGQNVTLSCEQNLNHDAMYWYRQDPGQGLRLIYYSQIVNDFQKGDIAEGYSVSREKKESFPLTVTSAQKNPTAFYLCASQRVRASNSPLHFGNGTRLTVT.

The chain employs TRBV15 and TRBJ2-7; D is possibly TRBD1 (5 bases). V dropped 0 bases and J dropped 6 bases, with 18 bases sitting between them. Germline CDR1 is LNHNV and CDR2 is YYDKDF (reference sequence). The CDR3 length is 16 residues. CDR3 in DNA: TGTGCCACCAGCAGAGATTTCGCAGGGTCTGCTACCGAGCAGTACTTC. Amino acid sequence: CATSRDFAGSATEQYF.

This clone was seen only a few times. The CDR3, as DNA: TGCGCCAGCAGCCAAGATATCGGGCGGGGACGTAGAGACATTCAGTACTTC. Protein: CASSQDIGRGRRDIQYF. The chain joins TRBV4-1 to TRBJ2-4, with D possibly being TRBD2 (6 bases). V dropped 0 bases and J dropped 8 bases, with 20 bases sitting between them. CDR3 size: 17 residues. Germline V gene lookup returns CDR1 MGHRA and CDR2 YSYEKL.

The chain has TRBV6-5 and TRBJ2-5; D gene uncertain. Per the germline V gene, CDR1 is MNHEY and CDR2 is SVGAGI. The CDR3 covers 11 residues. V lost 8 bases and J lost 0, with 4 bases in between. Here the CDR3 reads CASRDQETQYF. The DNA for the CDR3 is TGTGCCAGCCGGGACCAAGAGACCCAGTACTTC.

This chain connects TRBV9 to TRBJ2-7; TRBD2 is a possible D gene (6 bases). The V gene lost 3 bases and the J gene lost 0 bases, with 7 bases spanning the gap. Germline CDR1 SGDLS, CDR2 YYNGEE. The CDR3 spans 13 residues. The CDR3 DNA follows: TGTGCCAGCAGCGGGACTAACTCCTACGAGCAGTACTTC. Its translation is CASSGTNSYEQYF.

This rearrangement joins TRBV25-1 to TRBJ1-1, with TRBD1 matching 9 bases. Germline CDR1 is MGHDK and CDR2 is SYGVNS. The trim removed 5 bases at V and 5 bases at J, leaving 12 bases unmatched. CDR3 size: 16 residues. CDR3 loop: CASSTTRQGEKTEAFF. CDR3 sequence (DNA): TGTGCCAGCAGTACCACCCGACAGGGGGAAAAGACTGAAGCTTTCTTT.

In nucleotides, the CDR3 is TGTGCCAGCCTAGACCCGGGACTAGTGTACAATGAGCAGTTCTTC. It yields the protein CASLDPGLVYNEQFF. The rearrangement uses TRBV14 and TRBJ2-1; TRBD2 agrees at 8 bases. The CDR3 is made up of 15 amino acids. Trimming at V came to 8 bases and at J to 4 bases, leaving 10 bases not matched to a gene. Germline V lookup: CDR1 SGHDN, CDR2 FVKESK.

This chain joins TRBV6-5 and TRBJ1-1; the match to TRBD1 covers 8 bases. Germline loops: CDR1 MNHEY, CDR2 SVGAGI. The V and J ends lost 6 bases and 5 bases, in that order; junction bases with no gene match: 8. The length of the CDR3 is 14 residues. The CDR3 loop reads CASSLDRGWTEAFF. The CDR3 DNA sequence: TGTGCCAGCAGCCTCGACAGGGGTTGGACTGAAGCTTTCTTT.

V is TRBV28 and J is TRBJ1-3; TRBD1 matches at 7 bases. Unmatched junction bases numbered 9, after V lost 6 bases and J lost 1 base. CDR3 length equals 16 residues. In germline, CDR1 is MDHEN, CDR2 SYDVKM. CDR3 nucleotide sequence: TGTGCCAGCAGGAAGGACAGGTCCTATTCTGGAAACACCATATATTTT. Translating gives CASRKDRSYSGNTIYF.

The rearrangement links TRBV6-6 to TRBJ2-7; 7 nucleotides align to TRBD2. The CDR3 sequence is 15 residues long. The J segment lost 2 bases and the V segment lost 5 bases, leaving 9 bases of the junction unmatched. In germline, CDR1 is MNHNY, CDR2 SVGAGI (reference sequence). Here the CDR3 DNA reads TGTGCCAGCAGTACCTCAGGACTAGTCCCCTACGAGCAGTACTTC. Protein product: CASSTSGLVPYEQYF.

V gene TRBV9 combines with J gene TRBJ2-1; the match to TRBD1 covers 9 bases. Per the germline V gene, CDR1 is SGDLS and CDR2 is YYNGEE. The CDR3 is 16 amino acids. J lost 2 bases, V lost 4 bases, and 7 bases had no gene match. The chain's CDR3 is CASSPEGQGPYNEQFF. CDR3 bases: TGTGCCAGCAGCCCTGAGGGACAGGGACCCTACAATGAGCAGTTCTTC.

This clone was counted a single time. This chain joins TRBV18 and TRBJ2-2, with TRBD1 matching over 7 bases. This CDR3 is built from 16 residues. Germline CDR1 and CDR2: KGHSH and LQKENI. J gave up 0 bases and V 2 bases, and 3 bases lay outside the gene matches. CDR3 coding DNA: TGTGCCAGCTCACCAAGAGGACAGGCGAACACCGGGGAGCTGTTTTTT. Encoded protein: CASSPRGQANTGELFF.

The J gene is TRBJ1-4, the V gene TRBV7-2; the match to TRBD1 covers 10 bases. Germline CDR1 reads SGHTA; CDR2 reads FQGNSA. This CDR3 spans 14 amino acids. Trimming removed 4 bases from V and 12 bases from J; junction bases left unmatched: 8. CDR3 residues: CASSSPGQGRELFF. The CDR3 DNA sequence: TGTGCCAGCAGCTCCCCGGGACAGGGGAGGGAACTGTTTTTT.

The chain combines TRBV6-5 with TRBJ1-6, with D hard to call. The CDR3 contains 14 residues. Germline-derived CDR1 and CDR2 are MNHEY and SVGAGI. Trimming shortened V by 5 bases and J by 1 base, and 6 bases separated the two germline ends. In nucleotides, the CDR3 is TGTGCCAGCAGTCTAGGATCCTATAATTCACCCCTCCACTTT. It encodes CASSLGSYNSPLHF.

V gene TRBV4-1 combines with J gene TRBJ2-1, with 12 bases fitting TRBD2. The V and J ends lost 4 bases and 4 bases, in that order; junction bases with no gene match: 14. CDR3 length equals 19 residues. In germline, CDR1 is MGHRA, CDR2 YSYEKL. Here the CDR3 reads CASSPERLAGGPGYNEQFF. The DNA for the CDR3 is TGCGCCAGCAGCCCGGAACGGCTAGCGGGAGGGCCGGGGTACAATGAGCAGTTCTTC.

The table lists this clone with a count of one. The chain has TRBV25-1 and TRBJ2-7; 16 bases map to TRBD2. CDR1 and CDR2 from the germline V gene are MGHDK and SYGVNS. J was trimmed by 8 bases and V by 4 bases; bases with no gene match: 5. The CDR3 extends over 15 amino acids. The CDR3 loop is CASSATGLAGGKQYF. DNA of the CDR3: TGTGCCAGCAGTGCAACGGGACTAGCGGGAGGGAAGCAGTACTTC.

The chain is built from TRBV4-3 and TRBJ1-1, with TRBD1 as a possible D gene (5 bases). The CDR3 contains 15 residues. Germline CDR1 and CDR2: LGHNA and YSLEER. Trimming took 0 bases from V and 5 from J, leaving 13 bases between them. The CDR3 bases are TGCGCCAGCAGCCAAGAATCCGGGGCGGGGACTGAAGCTTTCTTT. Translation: CASSQESGAGTEAFF.

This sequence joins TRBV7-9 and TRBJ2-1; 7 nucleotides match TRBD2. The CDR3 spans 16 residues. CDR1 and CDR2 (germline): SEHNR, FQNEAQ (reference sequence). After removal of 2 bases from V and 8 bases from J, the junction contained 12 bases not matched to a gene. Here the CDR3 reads CASSLRAGARGDEQFF. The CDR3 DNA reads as TGTGCCAGCAGCTTACGTGCCGGGGCACGGGGGGATGAGCAGTTCTTC. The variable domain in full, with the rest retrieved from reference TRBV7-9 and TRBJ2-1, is DTGVSQNPRHKITKRGQNVTFRCDPISEHNRLYWYRQTLGQGPEFLTYFQNEAQLEKSRLLSDRFSAERPKGSFSTLEIQRTEQGDSAMYLCASSLRAGARGDEQFFGPGTRLTVL.

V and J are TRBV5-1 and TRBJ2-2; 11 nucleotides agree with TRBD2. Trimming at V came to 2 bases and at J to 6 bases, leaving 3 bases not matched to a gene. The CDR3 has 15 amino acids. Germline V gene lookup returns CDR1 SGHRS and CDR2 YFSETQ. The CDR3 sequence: CASSFTSGRSGELFF. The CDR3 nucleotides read TGCGCCAGCAGCTTTACTAGCGGGAGATCCGGGGAGCTGTTTTTT.